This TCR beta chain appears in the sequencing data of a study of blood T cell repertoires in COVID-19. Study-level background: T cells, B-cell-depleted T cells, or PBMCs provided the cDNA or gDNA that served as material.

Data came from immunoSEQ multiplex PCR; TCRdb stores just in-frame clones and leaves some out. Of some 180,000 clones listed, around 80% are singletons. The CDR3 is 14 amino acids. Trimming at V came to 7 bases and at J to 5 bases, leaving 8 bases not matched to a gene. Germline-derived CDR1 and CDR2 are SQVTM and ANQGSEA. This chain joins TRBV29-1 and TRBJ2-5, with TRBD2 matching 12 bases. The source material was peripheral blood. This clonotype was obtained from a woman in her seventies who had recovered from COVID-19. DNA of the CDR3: TGCAGCGCCTCTAGCGGGAGGGAATGGGAGACCCAGTACTTC. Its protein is CSASSGREWETQYF.